In its sample, the clone carrying this T cell receptor beta chain was seen once. The data derive from a study of cytomegalovirus exposure and HLA in healthy donors. The CDR3 length is 18 residues. Germline V gene data show CDR1 as SGHTA and CDR2 as FQGNSA. Trimming removed 5 bases from V and 5 bases from J; junction bases left unmatched: 13. Clones were sequenced by immunoSEQ multiplex PCR, and TCRdb holds only the in-frame ones, with some missing. The sample contains about 130,000 clones, around 90% of which appear only once. The chain recombines TRBV7-2 with TRBJ2-5; 14 nucleotides line up with TRBD2. The clonotype originates from a woman aged 30 to 39 in good health and CMV-seropositive. The sequenced sample was PBMCs. CDR3 protein: CASSLRLAGGPPGETQYF. The CDR3 DNA is TGTGCCAGCAGCCTAAGACTAGCGGGGGGGCCCCCGGGTGAGACCCAGTACTTC.